This entry lists 29 T cell receptor beta chains sequenced from one sample in a study of cytomegalovirus exposure and HLA in healthy donors. The assay was immunoSEQ multiplex PCR, and TCRdb's table has in-frame clones only and misses some. The sample holds around 65,000 clones, 80% to 95% seen once. The sequencing sample was made of PBMCs. The receptors come from a man aged 18 to 29 in good health and CMV-seropositive.

The chain couples TRBV5-6 to TRBJ2-3; 8 nucleotides line up with TRBD1. CDR3 size: 16 residues. The J segment lost 2 bases and the V segment lost 5 bases, leaving 10 bases of the junction unmatched. Looked up from germline, CDR1 is SGHDT and CDR2 is YYEEEE. For the CDR3, the DNA is TGTGCCAGCAGACTAGACAGGGGACTGGACACAGATACGCAGTATTTT. Translation gives CASRLDRGLDTDTQYF.

The chain employs TRBV27 and TRBJ1-2; 7 bases are a match to TRBD1. The trim removed 6 bases at V and 1 base at J, leaving 8 bases unmatched. Germline-derived CDR1 and CDR2 are MNHEY and SMNVEV (reference sequence). The CDR3 length is 15 residues. Here the CDR3 DNA reads TGTGCCAGCAGCGTGACAGGGCCAGTTAACTATGGCTACACCTTC. Translation: CASSVTGPVNYGYTF.

The DNA of the CDR3 is TGTGCCAGCAGCCCCGGCGGGCGGGGCTACGAGCAGTACTTC. Translated: CASSPGGRGYEQYF. The V and J genes are TRBV9 and TRBJ2-7, with D perhaps matching TRBD2 (6 bases). V lost 4 bases to trimming and J lost 3 bases, with 14 bases between them. This CDR3 has 14 residues. CDR1 SGDLS and CDR2 YYNGEE come from the germline V gene. The full variable domain, completed using reference TRBV9 and TRBJ2-7, is DSGVTQTPKHLITATGQRVTLRCSPRSGDLSVYWYQQSLDQGLQFLIQYYNGEERAKGNILERFSAQQFPDLHSELNLSSLELGDSALYFCASSPGGRGYEQYFGPGTRLTVT.

The chain couples TRBV5-4 to TRBJ2-1, with TRBD1 matching 10 bases. Per germline, CDR1 SGHNT and CDR2 YYREEE (reference sequence). The junction had 8 bases not matched to a gene; V was cut back by 4 bases and J by 7 bases. This CDR3 comprises 15 residues. The chain's CDR3 is CASSQRDRGLNEQFF. The CDR3 nucleotides are TGTGCCAGCAGCCAGCGGGACAGGGGACTGAATGAGCAGTTCTTC.

The chain couples TRBV10-2 to TRBJ1-4; no firm D call. With 2 bases removed from V and 5 bases from J, the gap between germline ends came to 9 bases. Germline V CDR1 and CDR2: WSHSY, SAAADI. The CDR3 contains 14 residues. The CDR3 region is CASSERHGNEKLFF. Written as DNA, the CDR3 is TGCGCCAGCAGTGAGAGACACGGAAATGAAAAACTGTTTTTT.

This clone was seen only once. V gene TRBV7-2 combines with J gene TRBJ1-4; 9 positions match TRBD1. Germline V CDR1 and CDR2: SGHTA, FQGNSA. Losses at the gene ends were 5 bases for V and 7 bases for J; bases not matched to a gene: 11. The CDR3 contains 16 residues. CDR3 sequence: CASSPAPGQGVEKLFF. DNA of the CDR3: TGTGCCAGCAGCCCAGCTCCGGGACAGGGCGTTGAAAAACTGTTTTTT. Full variable domain (remainder filled in from reference TRBV7-2 and TRBJ1-4): GAGVSQSPSNKVTEKGKDVELRCDPISGHTALYWYRQSLGQGLEFLIYFQGNSAPDKSGLPSDRFSAERTGGSVSTLTIQRTQQEDSAVYLCASSPAPGQGVEKLFFGSGTQLSVL.

The V gene is TRBV5-1, the J gene TRBJ2-1, with 7 bases identical to TRBD2. Trimming removed 2 bases from V and 1 base from J; junction bases left unmatched: 12. Germline V CDR1 and CDR2: SGHRS, YFSETQ. This CDR3 is built from 18 residues. In DNA form, the CDR3 reads TGCGCCAGCAGCTTCATTGTTCTAGCGGCCTCATCCTACAATGAGCAGTTCTTC. Translated, it gives CASSFIVLAASSYNEQFF.

This clone was observed a single time. This rearrangement joins TRBV5-1 to TRBJ2-7; D not resolved. The V end lost 0 bases, the J end lost 1 base, and 14 bases lay between the germline ends. The CDR3 is 16 amino acids. CDR1 is SGHRS and CDR2 is YFSETQ in the germline V gene. The CDR3 nucleotides are TGCGCCAGCAGCTTGGCCGAGACATTGAGTTCCTACGAGCAGTACTTC. Protein sequence: CASSLAETLSSYEQYF.

The chain recombines TRBV28 with TRBJ2-7; 8 bases are shared with TRBD1. Unmatched junction bases numbered 5, after V lost 6 bases and J lost 1 base. Germline V gives CDR1 MDHEN, CDR2 SYDVKM. This CDR3 has 14 residues. The CDR3 nucleotides read TGTGCCAGCAGACGAGGACAGGGTTCCTACGAGCAGTACTTC. Encoded protein: CASRRGQGSYEQYF.

The gene calls are TRBV6-6 and TRBJ2-1; 14 bases line up with TRBD2. The germline V gene encodes CDR1 MNHNY and CDR2 SVGAGI (reference sequence). The CDR3 runs to 16 residues. Trimming took 8 bases from V and 6 from J; bases not matched to a gene: 9. In DNA form, the CDR3 reads TGTGCCAGCTGGGTTGGGGGACTAGCGGGAGTCAATGAGCAGTTCTTC. This encodes CASWVGGLAGVNEQFF.

This clone was picked up one time. This rearrangement joins TRBV19 to TRBJ2-7; no reliable D call. Trimming cost V 6 bases and J 3 bases, with 12 bases left between them. CDR3 size: 13 residues. Germline V gene lookup returns CDR1 LNHDA and CDR2 SQIVND (reference sequence). DNA for the CDR3: TGTGCCAGTAGGCCTAGTCTTGGCTACGAGCAGTACTTC. It codes for CASRPSLGYEQYF. Complete variable domain (other parts from reference TRBV19 and TRBJ2-7): DGGITQSPKYLFRKEGQNVTLSCEQNLNHDAMYWYRQDPGQGLRLIYYSQIVNDFQKGDIAEGYSVSREKKESFPLTVTSAQKNPTAFYLCASRPSLGYEQYFGPGTRLTVT.

This sequence joins TRBV5-6 and TRBJ1-5; 7 bases are a match to TRBD1. This CDR3 comprises 14 residues. With 4 bases clipped from V and 8 bases from J, the junction kept 9 bases outside the gene matches. Germline values: CDR1 SGHDT, CDR2 YYEEEE. The CDR3 sequence: CASSPGGSLEPQHF. In DNA, the CDR3 is TGTGCCAGCAGCCCAGGGGGAAGTTTAGAGCCCCAGCATTTT.

This rearrangement joins TRBV2 to TRBJ2-7; D not resolved. The CDR3 loop spans 15 amino acids. The ends were cut back, 0 bases at V and 2 bases at J, with 11 bases in the middle. Germline CDR1 and CDR2: SNHLY and FYNNEI. The CDR3 DNA reads as TGTGCCAGCAGTGAAGCGGGCCGACCGCCCTACGAGCAGTACTTC. This encodes CASSEAGRPPYEQYF.

This clone was observed a single time. DNA for the CDR3: TGTGCCAGCAGTTACTTCAGGTTTAGTGGGGGAAACACCATATATTTT. Translation gives CASSYFRFSGGNTIYF. This chain uses TRBV6-6 with TRBJ1-3; no clear D gene. Germline V gene data show CDR1 as MNHNY and CDR2 as SVGAGI (reference sequence). The length of the CDR3 is 16 residues. V lost 1 base and J lost 4, with 14 bases in between.

This chain connects TRBV5-1 to TRBJ2-1; 10 nucleotides align to TRBD2. The CDR3 runs 16 residues. From germline, CDR1 is SGHRS and CDR2 YFSETQ. Trimming cost V 1 base and J 5 bases; bases outside gene matches: 6. CDR3 nucleotides: TGCGCCAGCAGCTTGCTAGCGGGAGAGTTTAACAATGAGCAGTTCTTC. It encodes CASSLLAGEFNNEQFF.

This chain joins TRBV27 and TRBJ2-2, with 7 positions matching TRBD1. Trimming removed 6 bases from V and 6 bases from J; junction bases left unmatched: 10. Germline CDR1 MNHEY, CDR2 SMNVEV (reference sequence). The length of the CDR3 is 15 residues. The CDR3 DNA follows: TGTGCCAGCAGCCTCCACGGGACAGACCCCGGGGAGCTGTTTTTT. Translation gives CASSLHGTDPGELFF.

This sequence joins TRBV30 and TRBJ2-3, with D unresolved. Germline values: CDR1 GTSNPN, CDR2 SVGIG (reference sequence). V dropped 2 bases and J dropped 2 bases, with 8 bases sitting between them. CDR3 length: 13 amino acids. The CDR3 bases are TGTGCCTGGAGTTTGAAGCACACAGATACGCAGTATTTT. This codes for CAWSLKHTDTQYF.

This chain connects TRBV7-9 to TRBJ1-2; 7 nucleotides agree with TRBD1. The CDR3 sequence is 14 residues long. J lost 7 bases, V lost 5 bases, and 10 bases had no gene match. The V gene's germline CDR1 is SEHNR and CDR2 FQNEAQ (reference sequence). In DNA, the CDR3 is TGTGCCAGCAGCCAGACAGGGTTCAGACGTGGCTACACCTTC. Amino acids: CASSQTGFRRGYTF.

V usage is TRBV5-6 and J usage is TRBJ1-5; a weak D match, TRBD1 (5 bases). The CDR3 extends over 15 amino acids. Trimming cost V 2 bases and J 4 bases, with 13 bases left between them. The V gene's germline CDR1 is SGHDT and CDR2 YYEEEE. CDR3 in DNA: TGTGCCAGCAGCTTAGGTCCAGGGTCAAATCAGCCCCAGCATTTT. This codes for CASSLGPGSNQPQHF.

V and J are TRBV27 and TRBJ1-1; tentatively, D is TRBD1 (5 bases). Germline V CDR1 and CDR2: MNHEY, SMNVEV (reference sequence). The CDR3 totals 16 residues. V was clipped by 5 bases and J by 3 bases, with 19 bases between them. The CDR3, as DNA: TGTGCCAGCAGTCCCTTTATTTCACCGGGGGACACTGAAGCTTTCTTT. This translates into CASSPFISPGDTEAFF.

The rearrangement joins TRBV30 to TRBJ2-7; a possible D gene is TRBD1 (5 bases). V was shortened by 3 bases and J by 2 bases, with 8 bases between the two germline ends. This CDR3 contains 12 residues. In germline, CDR1 is GTSNPN, CDR2 SVGIG (reference sequence). The CDR3 sequence is CAWRRQTYEQYF. The DNA for the CDR3 is TGTGCCTGGAGGAGACAGACCTACGAGCAGTACTTC.

In DNA form, the CDR3 reads TGTGCCAGTAGTACCGACTACCCATCTAACGAGCAGTACTTC. Protein: CASSTDYPSNEQYF. The chain has TRBV19 and TRBJ2-7; possibly TRBD2 for D (5 bases). The V gene lost 4 bases and the J gene lost 5 bases, with 15 bases spanning the gap. The CDR3 has 14 residues. Germline-derived CDR1 and CDR2 are LNHDA and SQIVND (reference sequence). Looking up the rest from reference TRBV19 and TRBJ2-7 gives the full variable domain: DGGITQSPKYLFRKEGQNVTLSCEQNLNHDAMYWYRQDPGQGLRLIYYSQIVNDFQKGDIAEGYSVSREKKESFPLTVTSAQKNPTAFYLCASSTDYPSNEQYFGPGTRLTVT.

The V call is TRBV6-1, the J call TRBJ2-6; perhaps TRBD2 as D (6 bases). The CDR3 totals 16 residues. Germline V CDR1 and CDR2: MNHNS, SASEGT. The germline V and J ends were trimmed by 4 bases and 4 bases, with 14 bases remaining between them. The chain's CDR3 is CASSALGGAGANVLTF. DNA for the CDR3: TGTGCCAGCAGTGCCTTGGGGGGAGCCGGGGCCAACGTCCTGACTTTC.

The V call is TRBV9, the J call TRBJ2-7, with D unclear. Trimming took 0 bases from V and 6 from J, leaving 16 bases between them. The germline V gene encodes CDR1 SGDLS and CDR2 YYNGEE. The CDR3 sequence is 15 residues long. CDR3 coding DNA: TGTGCCAGCAGCGTAGATGGTAGTATCGGAGTCGAGCAGTACTTC. It translates to CASSVDGSIGVEQYF.

This clone came up once. The rearrangement joins TRBV11-3 to TRBJ2-1; 7 bases are shared with TRBD1. The ends lost 5 bases at V and 2 bases at J; junction bases unmatched: 3. The CDR3 covers 14 residues. Germline CDR1 and CDR2: SGHNT and YENEEA. The CDR3 sequence is CASSPGTAYNEQFF. CDR3 nucleotide sequence: TGTGCCAGCAGCCCTGGGACAGCCTACAATGAGCAGTTCTTC.

This CDR3 reads CASSLETSGNTGELFF. In nucleotides, the CDR3 is TGCGCCAGCAGCTTGGAAACTAGCGGGAACACCGGGGAGCTGTTTTTT. The chain has TRBV5-1 and TRBJ2-2; 8 bases agree with TRBD2. The V gene's germline CDR1 is SGHRS and CDR2 YFSETQ. Trimming took 0 bases from V and 1 from J; bases not matched to a gene: 2. This CDR3 is 16 amino acids long.

The chain uses TRBV7-8 and TRBJ2-5; 7 bases are shared with TRBD1. This CDR3 is built from 14 residues. CDR1 is SGHVS and CDR2 is FQNEAQ in the germline V gene. V lost 3 bases, J lost 4 bases, and 5 bases stayed unmatched. CDR3 loop: CASSLTGFGETQYF. Here the CDR3 DNA reads TGTGCCAGCAGCTTGACAGGGTTTGGAGAGACCCAGTACTTC.

The chain is built from TRBV6-1 and TRBJ2-7, with 8 bases lining up with TRBD1. Trimming at V came to 7 bases and at J to 3 bases, leaving 5 bases not matched to a gene. This CDR3 has 13 amino acids. The germline V gene encodes CDR1 MNHNS and CDR2 SASEGT. The CDR3 DNA reads TGTGCCAGCACGGACAGGGTTCTCTACGAGCAGTACTTC. It is translated as CASTDRVLYEQYF.

The V call is TRBV19, the J call TRBJ2-3, with a possible D match to TRBD2 (6 bases). Trimming took off 6 bases at V and 3 bases at J, with 10 bases between the two ends. Germline CDR1 LNHDA, CDR2 SQIVND (reference sequence). The CDR3 is 13 amino acids. CDR3 DNA: TGTGCCAGTAGGCGGGACCCGACAGATACGCAGTATTTT. Translating it yields CASRRDPTDTQYF.